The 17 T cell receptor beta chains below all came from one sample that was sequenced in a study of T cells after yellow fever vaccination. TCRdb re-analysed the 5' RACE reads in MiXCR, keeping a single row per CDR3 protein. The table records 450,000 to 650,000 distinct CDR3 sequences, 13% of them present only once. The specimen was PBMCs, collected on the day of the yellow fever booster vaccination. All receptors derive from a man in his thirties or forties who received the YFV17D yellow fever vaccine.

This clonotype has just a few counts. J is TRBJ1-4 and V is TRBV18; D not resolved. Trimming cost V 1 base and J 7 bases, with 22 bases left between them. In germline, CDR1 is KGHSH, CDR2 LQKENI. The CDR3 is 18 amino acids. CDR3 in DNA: TGTGCCAGCTCACCACTAGCCTCCGGGCTATCACCTGGTGAAAAACTGTTTTTT. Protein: CASSPLASGLSPGEKLFF.

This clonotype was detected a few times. Written as DNA, the CDR3 is TGTGCCAGCAGCTTAGTCTATGGGGAGACCCAGTACTTC. Its translation: CASSLVYGETQYF. This chain links TRBV7-2 with TRBJ2-5, with D hard to call. This CDR3 has 13 amino acids. Trimming took 1 base from V and 5 from J, leaving 8 bases between them. CDR1 and CDR2 from the germline V gene are SGHTA and FQGNSA.

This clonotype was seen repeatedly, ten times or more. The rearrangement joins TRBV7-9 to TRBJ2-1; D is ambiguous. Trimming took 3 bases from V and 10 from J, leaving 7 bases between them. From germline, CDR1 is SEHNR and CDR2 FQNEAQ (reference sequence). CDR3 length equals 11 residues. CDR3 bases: TGTGCCAGCAGCTTGTCTCGGGAGCAGTTCTTC. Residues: CASSLSREQFF.

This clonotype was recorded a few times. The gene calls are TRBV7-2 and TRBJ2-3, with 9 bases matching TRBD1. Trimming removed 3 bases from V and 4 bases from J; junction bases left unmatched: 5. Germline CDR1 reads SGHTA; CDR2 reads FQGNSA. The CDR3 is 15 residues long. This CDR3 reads CASSFRTGEADTQYF. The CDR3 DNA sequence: TGTGCCAGCAGCTTTAGGACAGGGGAGGCAGATACGCAGTATTTT.

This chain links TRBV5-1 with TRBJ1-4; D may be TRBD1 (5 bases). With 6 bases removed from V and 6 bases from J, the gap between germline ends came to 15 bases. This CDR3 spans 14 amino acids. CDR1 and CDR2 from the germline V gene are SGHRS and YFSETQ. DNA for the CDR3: TGCGCCAGCAACAACGAGGGGCCCGATGAAAAACTGTTTTTT. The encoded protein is CASNNEGPDEKLFF.

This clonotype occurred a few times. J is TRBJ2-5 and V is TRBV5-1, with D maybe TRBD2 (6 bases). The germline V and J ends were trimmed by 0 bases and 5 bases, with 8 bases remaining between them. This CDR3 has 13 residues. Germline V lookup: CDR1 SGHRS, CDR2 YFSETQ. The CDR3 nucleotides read TGCGCCAGCAGCTTGGTGGAGGGGGAGACCCAGTACTTC. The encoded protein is CASSLVEGETQYF.

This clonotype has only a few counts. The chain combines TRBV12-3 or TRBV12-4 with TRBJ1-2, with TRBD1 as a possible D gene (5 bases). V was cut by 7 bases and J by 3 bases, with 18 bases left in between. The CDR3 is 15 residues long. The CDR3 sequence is CASIKAPDRYYGYTF. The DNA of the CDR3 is TGTGCCAGCATAAAAGCCCCTGACAGATACTATGGCTACACCTTC.

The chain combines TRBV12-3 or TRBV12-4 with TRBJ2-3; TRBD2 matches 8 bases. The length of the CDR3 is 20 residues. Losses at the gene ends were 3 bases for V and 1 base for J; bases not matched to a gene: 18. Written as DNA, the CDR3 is TGTGCCAGCAGTTTCGGGCCGGGAAACCATAAAGCGGGGGGCACAGATACGCAGTATTTT. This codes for CASSFGPGNHKAGGTDTQYF.

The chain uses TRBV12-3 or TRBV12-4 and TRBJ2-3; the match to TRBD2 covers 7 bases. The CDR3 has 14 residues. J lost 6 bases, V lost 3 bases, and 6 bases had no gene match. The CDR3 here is CASSFSGGGDTQYF. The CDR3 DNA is TGTGCCAGCAGTTTTTCGGGGGGAGGTGATACGCAGTATTTT.

CDR3 loop: CASSSSTYQETQYF. In DNA form, the CDR3 reads TGTGCCAGCAGCTCATCGACGTACCAAGAGACCCAGTACTTC. V and J are TRBV7-2 and TRBJ2-5, with D unresolved. The CDR3 runs to 14 residues. Germline lookup yields CDR1 SGHTA and CDR2 FQGNSA. The ends were cut back, 4 bases at V and 0 bases at J, with 9 bases in the middle. The full variable domain, rest sourced from reference TRBV7-2 and TRBJ2-5, is GAGVSQSPSNKVTEKGKDVELRCDPISGHTALYWYRQSLGQGLEFLIYFQGNSAPDKSGLPSDRFSAERTGGSVSTLTIQRTQQEDSAVYLCASSSSTYQETQYFGPGTRLLVL.

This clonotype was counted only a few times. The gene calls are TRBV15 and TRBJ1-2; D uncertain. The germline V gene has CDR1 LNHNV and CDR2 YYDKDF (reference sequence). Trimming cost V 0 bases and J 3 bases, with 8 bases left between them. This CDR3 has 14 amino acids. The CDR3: CATSRDYSYYGYTF. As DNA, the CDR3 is TGTGCCACCAGCAGAGATTACTCTTACTATGGCTACACCTTC.

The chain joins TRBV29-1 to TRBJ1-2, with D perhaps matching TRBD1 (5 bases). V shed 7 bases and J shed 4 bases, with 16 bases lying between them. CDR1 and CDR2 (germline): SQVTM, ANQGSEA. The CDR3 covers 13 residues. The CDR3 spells CSADGGMGYGYTF. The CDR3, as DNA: TGCAGCGCAGATGGGGGTATGGGCTATGGCTACACCTTC.

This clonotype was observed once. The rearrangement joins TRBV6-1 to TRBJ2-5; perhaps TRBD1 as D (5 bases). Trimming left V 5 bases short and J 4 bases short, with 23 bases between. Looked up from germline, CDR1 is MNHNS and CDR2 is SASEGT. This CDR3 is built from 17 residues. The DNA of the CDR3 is TGTGCCAGCAGTCTAACAGGCGGTGCAGCCGGTCGAGAGACCCAGTACTTC. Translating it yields CASSLTGGAAGRETQYF.

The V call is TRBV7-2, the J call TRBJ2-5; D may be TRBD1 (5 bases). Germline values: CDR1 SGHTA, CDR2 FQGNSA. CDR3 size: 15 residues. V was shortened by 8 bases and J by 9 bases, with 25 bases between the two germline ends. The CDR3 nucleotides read TGTGCCAGCGGGCCAGGGTGGGCCCCAAACGAGGCCCAGTACTTC. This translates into CASGPGWAPNEAQYF.

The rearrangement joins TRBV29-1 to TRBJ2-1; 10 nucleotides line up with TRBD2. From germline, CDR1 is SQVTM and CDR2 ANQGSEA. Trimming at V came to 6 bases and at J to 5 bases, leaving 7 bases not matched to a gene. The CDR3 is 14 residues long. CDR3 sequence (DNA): TGCAGCGTCGAACTAGCGGGGAAACACAATGAGCAGTTCTTC. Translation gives CSVELAGKHNEQFF.

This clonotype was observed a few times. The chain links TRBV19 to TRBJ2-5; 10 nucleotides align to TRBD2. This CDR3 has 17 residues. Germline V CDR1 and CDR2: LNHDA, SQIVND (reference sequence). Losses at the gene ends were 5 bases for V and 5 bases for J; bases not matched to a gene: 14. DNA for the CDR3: TGTGCCAGTAGTCCAGGAAGGCTAGCGGGAGCTTCGGAGACCCAGTACTTC. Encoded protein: CASSPGRLAGASETQYF.

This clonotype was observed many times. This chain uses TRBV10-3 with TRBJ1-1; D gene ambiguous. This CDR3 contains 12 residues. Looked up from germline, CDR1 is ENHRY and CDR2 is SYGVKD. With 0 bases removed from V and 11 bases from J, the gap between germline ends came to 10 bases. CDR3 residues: CAISESYQPAFF. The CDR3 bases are TGTGCCATCAGTGAGTCATATCAGCCGGCTTTCTTT.